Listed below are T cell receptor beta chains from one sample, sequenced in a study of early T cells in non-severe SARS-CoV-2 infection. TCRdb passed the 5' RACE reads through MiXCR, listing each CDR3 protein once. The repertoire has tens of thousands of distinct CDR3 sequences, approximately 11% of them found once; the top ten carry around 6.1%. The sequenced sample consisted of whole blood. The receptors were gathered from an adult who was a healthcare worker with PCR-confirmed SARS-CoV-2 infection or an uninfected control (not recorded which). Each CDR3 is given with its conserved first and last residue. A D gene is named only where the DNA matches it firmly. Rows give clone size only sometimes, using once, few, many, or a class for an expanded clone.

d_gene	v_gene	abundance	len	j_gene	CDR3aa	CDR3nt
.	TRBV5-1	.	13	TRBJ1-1	CASSSELNTEAFF	TGCGCCAGCAGCTCTGAGTTGAACACTGAAGCTTTCTTT
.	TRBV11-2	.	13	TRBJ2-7	CASSSHQRAGQYF	TGTGCCAGCAGCTCCCACCAGAGGGCGGGGCAGTACTTC
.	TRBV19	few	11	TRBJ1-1	CATSRGTEAFF	TGTGCCACTTCGCGGGGCACTGAAGCTTTCTTT
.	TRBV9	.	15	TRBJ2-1	CASSVVSDRLDEQFF	TGTGCCAGCAGCGTAGTCTCGGACCGATTGGATGAGCAGTTCTTC
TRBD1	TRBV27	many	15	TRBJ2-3	CASSFYRGSTDTQYF	TGTGCCAGCAGTTTCTACAGGGGCAGCACAGATACGCAGTATTTT
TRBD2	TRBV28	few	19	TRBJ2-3	CASSFSGTSATVGTDTQYF	TGTGCCAGCAGTTTCTCCGGGACTAGCGCAACTGTCGGGACAGATACGCAGTATTTT
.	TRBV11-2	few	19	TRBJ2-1	CASSPRPPPRLSSYNEQFF	TGTGCCAGCAGCCCCAGGCCACCACCGCGACTAAGCTCCTACAATGAGCAGTTCTTC
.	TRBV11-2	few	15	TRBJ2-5	CASSLVRAHAKAQYF	TGTGCCAGCAGCTTAGTCAGGGCCCACGCAAAGGCCCAGTACTTC
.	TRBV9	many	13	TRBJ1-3	CASSVGGGNTIYF	TGTGCCAGCAGCGTAGGGGGTGGAAACACCATATATTTT
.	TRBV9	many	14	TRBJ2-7	CASSLRRVSTKQYF	TGTGCCAGCAGCCTTCGCAGGGTATCTACGAAGCAGTACTTC